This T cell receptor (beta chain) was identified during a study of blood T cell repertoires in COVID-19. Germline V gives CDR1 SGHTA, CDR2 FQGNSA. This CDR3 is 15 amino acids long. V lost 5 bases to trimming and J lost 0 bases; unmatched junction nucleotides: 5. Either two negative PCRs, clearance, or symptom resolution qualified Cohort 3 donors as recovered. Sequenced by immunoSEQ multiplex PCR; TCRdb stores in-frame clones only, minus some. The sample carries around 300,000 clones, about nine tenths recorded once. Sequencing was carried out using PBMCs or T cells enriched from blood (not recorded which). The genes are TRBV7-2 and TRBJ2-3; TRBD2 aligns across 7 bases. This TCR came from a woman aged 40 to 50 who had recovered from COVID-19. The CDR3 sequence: CASSLISGSTDTQYF. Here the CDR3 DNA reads TGTGCCAGCAGCCTCATTAGCGGGAGCACAGATACGCAGTATTTT.